These T cell receptor beta chains were read from a single sample in a study of control samples from healthy donors and cancer patients. Measured with immunoSEQ multiplex PCR; TCRdb has only the in-frame clones, and not every one. Of approximately 50,000 clones in the sample, 87% were seen once. The sample comprised PBMCs. These receptors came from a man in his 60s with head and neck cancer. Both conserved end residues are part of each CDR3. A D gene is named only where the DNA matches it firmly. The size field is filled for only some rows; it gives once, few, many or a size class.

TRBV10-3	NA	16	once	TRBJ2-2	CAISESGGVGGGELFF	TGTGCCATCAGTGAATCCGGCGGGGTTGGGGGCGGGGAGCTGTTTTTT
TRBV7-3	NA	13	NA	TRBJ2-1	CASSLSHFDEQFF	TGTGCCAGCAGCTTGAGTCATTTCGATGAGCAGTTCTTC
TRBV30	TRBD2	16	once	TRBJ2-3	CAWSPGTSGGADTQYF	TGTGCCTGGAGTCCCGGGACTAGCGGGGGCGCAGATACGCAGTATTTT
TRBV11-1	NA	15	NA	TRBJ2-3	CASSSIDRNTDTQYF	TGTGCCAGCAGCTCCATTGACAGGAACACAGATACGCAGTATTTT
TRBV3-1/TRBV3-2	NA	14	NA	TRBJ1-4	CASSQVGLGEKLFF	TGTGCCAGCAGCCAAGTCGGGTTAGGTGAAAAACTGTTTTTT
TRBV28	TRBD1	13	NA	TRBJ2-7	CASRTGAPYEQYF	TGTGCCAGCAGAACAGGGGCCCCCTACGAGCAGTACTTC
TRBV19	TRBD1	18	NA	TRBJ2-7	CASSIDRIDRDGTYEQYF	TGTGCCAGTAGTATAGATCGTATAGACAGGGACGGCACCTACGAGCAGTACTTC
TRBV18	NA	15	NA	TRBJ2-2	CASSPKQGNTGELFF	TGTGCCAGCTCACCGAAGCAGGGGAACACCGGGGAGCTGTTTTTT
TRBV3-1/TRBV3-2	NA	19	NA	TRBJ2-7	CASSQDYPPGGQSTYEQYF	TGTGCCAGCAGCCAAGATTACCCCCCCGGGGGACAAAGTACCTACGAGCAGTACTTC
TRBV4-3	TRBD1	15	NA	TRBJ2-7	CASSLYWTGVYEQYF	TGCGCCAGCAGCCTCTACTGGACAGGGGTCTACGAGCAGTACTTC
TRBV12-3/TRBV12-4	NA	13	medium-sized	TRBJ2-2	CASRRQETGELFF	TGTGCCAGCAGGAGACAGGAAACCGGGGAGCTGTTTTTT
TRBV27	TRBD1	13	NA	TRBJ1-2	CASSWWDRGGYTF	TGTGCCAGCAGTTGGTGGGACAGGGGTGGCTACACCTTC
TRBV24-1	NA	16	NA	TRBJ2-5	CATSDQGRGGQETQYF	TGTGCCACCAGTGATCAGGGGAGGGGGGGGCAAGAGACCCAGTACTTC
TRBV29-1	NA	16	NA	TRBJ2-1	CSVTPSPGEQSNEQFF	TGCAGCGTTACCCCCTCCCCAGGGGAGCAGAGCAATGAGCAGTTCTTC
TRBV11-2	NA	20	NA	TRBJ1-2	CASSLDPGRGLILANYGYTF	TGTGCCAGCAGCTTAGATCCTGGGCGGGGGTTGATTCTTGCTAACTATGGCTACACCTTC
TRBV11-2	NA	17	NA	TRBJ2-3	CASSELRDALGTDTQYF	TGTGCCAGCAGCGAACTCCGGGACGCATTGGGCACAGATACGCAGTATTTT
TRBV18	NA	17	NA	TRBJ1-2	CASSPIIQRTPPAGYTF	TGTGCCAGCTCACCTATAATCCAAAGGACACCGCCTGCTGGCTACACCTTC
TRBV24-1	TRBD1	18	NA	TRBJ2-6	CATSDGQGVPSGANVLTF	TGTGCCACCAGTGATGGACAGGGAGTCCCCTCTGGGGCCAACGTCCTGACTTTC
TRBV24-1	NA	16	NA	TRBJ1-2	CATSENAGRGGVGYTF	TGTGCCACCAGTGAAAACGCGGGACGGGGGGGAGTTGGCTACACCTTC
TRBV7-3	NA	18	NA	TRBJ2-1	CASSLNPRGSVRGGEQFF	TGTGCCAGCAGCTTAAACCCTCGTGGATCGGTGCGTGGCGGTGAGCAGTTCTTC
TRBV5-7	NA	15	few	TRBJ2-7	CASSELGQPFYEQYF	TGTGCCAGCAGCGAACTGGGACAACCGTTCTACGAGCAGTACTTC
TRBV5-5	NA	16	NA	TRBJ2-1	CASSSPGFNLYNEQFF	TGTGCCAGCAGCTCTCCAGGTTTTAACCTCTACAATGAGCAGTTCTTC
TRBV19	NA	15	NA	TRBJ1-5	CASSIFGEGNQPQHF	TGTGCCAGTAGTATTTTTGGGGAGGGCAATCAGCCCCAGCATTTT
TRBV12-3/TRBV12-4	NA	12	NA	TRBJ1-2	CASSLKGGGYTF	TGTGCCAGCAGTTTGAAAGGGGGAGGCTACACCTTC
TRBV19	NA	15	NA	TRBJ1-5	CASSIGNSPNQPQHF	TGTGCCAGTAGTATTGGGAACAGCCCCAATCAGCCCCAGCATTTT
TRBV27	TRBD2	19	NA	TRBJ2-5	CASSAPSSRGGTSQETQYF	TGTGCCAGCAGTGCGCCGTCGAGCCGGGGGGGGACTAGCCAAGAGACCCAGTACTTC
TRBV7-2	NA	14	NA	TRBJ1-6	CASSLGGADSPLHF	TGTGCCAGCAGCTTAGGGGGCGCAGATTCACCCCTCCACTTT
TRBV7-2	TRBD1	19	NA	TRBJ1-1	CASSRGQGPTFVMNTEAFF	TGTGCCAGCAGCCGGGGACAGGGCCCGACTTTTGTTATGAACACTGAAGCTTTCTTT
TRBV5-8	NA	15	NA	TRBJ2-7	CASSSRDTLGLEQYF	TGTGCCAGCAGCTCCCGGGACACCCTCGGTCTAGAGCAGTACTTC
TRBV29-1	NA	13	NA	TRBJ1-5	CSVKARSDQPQHF	TGCAGCGTTAAGGCCCGATCTGATCAGCCCCAGCATTTT
TRBV19	NA	16	NA	TRBJ2-1	CASSIGWGAHYNEQFF	TGTGCCAGTAGTATAGGTTGGGGGGCTCACTACAATGAGCAGTTCTTC
TRBV18	TRBD1	13	NA	TRBJ2-7	CASSPDRDYEQYF	TGTGCCAGCTCACCGGACAGGGACTACGAGCAGTACTTC
TRBV15	NA	17	NA	TRBJ2-2	CATSRGFTRYRSGELFF	TGTGCCACCAGCAGAGGATTCACCCGTTATCGTTCCGGGGAGCTGTTTTTT
TRBV9	NA	14	NA	TRBJ2-5	CASSVAASEETQYF	TGTGCCAGCAGCGTAGCAGCTAGCGAAGAGACCCAGTACTTC
TRBV19	NA	13	NA	TRBJ1-2	CASSNNRYHGYTF	TGTGCCAGTAGTAATAACCGGTACCATGGCTACACCTTC
TRBV24-1	TRBD2	17	NA	TRBJ2-3	CATSDYTSGRWRDTQYF	TGTGCCACCAGTGATTATACTAGCGGGAGGTGGAGAGATACGCAGTATTTT
TRBV7-8	NA	14	NA	TRBJ1-4	CASSSGRRNEKLFF	TGTGCCAGCAGCTCGGGACGGAGAAATGAAAAACTGTTTTTT
TRBV5-1	NA	13	medium-sized	TRBJ2-3	CASSGGQGDTQYF	TGCGCCAGCAGCGGAGGGCAGGGAGATACGCAGTATTTT
TRBV7-9	NA	14	once	TRBJ2-3	CATTSPVSTDTQYF	TGTGCCACCACGTCCCCTGTTAGCACAGATACGCAGTATTTT
TRBV30	NA	14	NA	TRBJ1-1	CAWSTSFGVDEAFF	TGTGCCTGGAGTACCAGCTTCGGAGTCGATGAAGCTTTCTTT
TRBV11-1	TRBD1	16	once	TRBJ1-3	CASRQGVVYSGNTIYF	TGTGCCAGCAGGCAGGGGGTTGTATACTCTGGAAACACCATATATTTT
TRBV7-8	TRBD1	16	NA	TRBJ1-1	CASSLRPAGTGDVAFF	TGTGCCAGCAGCTTACGGCCAGCTGGGACAGGGGACGTAGCTTTCTTT
TRBV21-1	NA	20	NA	TRBJ2-1	CASSGPGLAASGSSYNEQFF	TGTGCCAGCAGCGGGCCGGGACTAGCGGCTTCCGGAAGCTCCTACAATGAGCAGTTCTTC
TRBV11-2	NA	12	NA	TRBJ2-7	CASSLSSYEQYF	TGTGCCAGCAGCTTAAGCTCCTACGAGCAGTACTTC
TRBV4-3	TRBD2	16	NA	TRBJ2-5	CASSPSWTSGRETQYF	TGCGCCAGCAGCCCATCGTGGACTAGCGGGAGAGAGACCCAGTACTTC
TRBV6-2/TRBV6-3	NA	13	NA	TRBJ1-6	CASSYPQAEPLHF	TGTGCCAGCAGTTACCCGCAGGCCGAACCCCTCCACTTT
TRBV24-1	NA	16	NA	TRBJ2-5	CATSDLSSGSGETQYF	TGTGCCACCAGTGATTTGTCCTCGGGGAGTGGCGAGACCCAGTACTTC
TRBV6-5	NA	13	NA	TRBJ1-2	CASNRGTNYGYTF	TGTGCCAGCAATCGGGGGACCAACTATGGCTACACCTTC
TRBV5-1	TRBD2	19	few	TRBJ2-1	CASSLAGRVAGPGKNEQFF	TGCGCCAGCAGCTTGGCCGGTCGGGTAGCGGGACCCGGGAAGAATGAGCAGTTCTTC
TRBV19	TRBD1	15	NA	TRBJ2-2	CASSIEGGGTGELFF	TGTGCCAGTAGTATAGAAGGGGGCGGTACCGGGGAGCTGTTTTTT
TRBV7-7	NA	18	NA	TRBJ2-7	CASSCRTRDIIRLNEQYF	TGTGCCAGCAGCTGTCGAACCCGGGACATTATCCGTCTCAACGAGCAGTACTTC
TRBV9	TRBD2	17	NA	TRBJ2-3	CASSVARREGQTDTQYF	TGTGCCAGCAGCGTAGCTCGGCGGGAGGGCCAAACAGATACGCAGTATTTT
TRBV5-4	TRBD1	16	once	TRBJ2-7	CASSLPRGGVLFEQYF	TGTGCCAGCAGCCTCCCTCGAGGGGGCGTCTTGTTCGAGCAGTACTTC
TRBV9	TRBD2	18	NA	TRBJ2-3	CASSVEIWSGGSTDTQYF	TGTGCCAGCAGCGTAGAGATTTGGAGCGGGGGGAGCACAGATACGCAGTATTTT
TRBV7-2	TRBD1	18	NA	TRBJ2-7	CASSPGQGGKILTYEQYF	TGTGCCAGCAGCCCGGGACAGGGGGGAAAAATCCTCACCTACGAGCAGTACTTC
TRBV3-1/TRBV3-2	NA	14	NA	TRBJ2-1	CASSQLYDSLQQFF	TGTGCCAGCAGCCAATTATACGACTCGTTACAGCAGTTCTTC
TRBV7-8	NA	16	NA	TRBJ1-4	CASSLAGGGTNEKLFF	TGTGCCAGCAGCTTAGCAGGCGGGGGAACTAATGAAAAACTGTTTTTT